This T cell receptor (beta chain) was captured in a study of cytomegalovirus exposure and HLA in healthy donors. Assay: immunoSEQ multiplex PCR; the TCRdb copy retains only in-frame clones and omits some. The sample has around 63,000 clones, 89% seen once. The V gene's germline CDR1 is SGHNT and CDR2 YYREEE (reference sequence). Trimming at V came to 1 base and at J to 2 bases, leaving 15 bases not matched to a gene. The CDR3 contains 19 residues. The chain joins TRBV5-4 to TRBJ2-1, with TRBD2 matching 7 bases. This receptor was identified in a woman younger than 30 in good health and CMV-seronegative. The sequencing sample was made of PBMCs. This chain's CDR3 is CASSLRLSYAGETYNEQFF. The CDR3 DNA follows: TGTGCCAGCAGCTTGCGCTTGTCTTACGCGGGGGAAACCTACAATGAGCAGTTCTTC.